This T cell receptor beta chain appears in the sequencing data of a study of blood T cell repertoires in COVID-19. Study as a whole: Samples of COVID-19 (acute and convalescent) were obtained from the United States, Italy and Spain.

Profiled with immunoSEQ multiplex PCR; TCRdb holds only in-frame clones, not every one. The sample has just over 300,000 clones, about 88% seen once. Assignment of participants to cohorts was predicated upon participant-reported clinical history. This sequence was found in a woman aged 40-49 years who had recovered from COVID-19. The sample comprised PBMCs or T cells enriched from blood (not recorded which).

CDR3 loop: CSALTGWGGYTF. In DNA, the CDR3 is TGCAGCGCCCTGACAGGGTGGGGCGGCTACACCTTC. The gene calls are TRBV29-1 and TRBJ1-2, with 7 bases fitting TRBD1. Germline CDR1 is SQVTM and CDR2 is ANQGSEA. This CDR3 has 12 amino acids. V was pared by 7 bases and J by 8 bases, with 10 bases of the junction left unmatched.